This record covers a single T cell receptor beta chain. Its antigen remains unknown. Primers used in a second PCR of roughly 6 to 11 cycles were a sample-barcoded 5' primer and a J-beta primer mix. TCRdb used MiXCR to reprocess the 5' RACE reads, holding one entry per CDR3 protein. The data contain approximately 1.5 million distinct CDR3 sequences, around 36% of them singletons. This sample is drawn from a study of blood T cells in healthy people across ages. Study-level points and caveats: Relative to aged donors, long-lived donors carried more naive CD4+ cells and displayed higher diversity.

Per sample, no less than 5.5 micrograms of total RNA were extracted. V was shortened by 3 bases and J by 1 base, with 6 bases between the two germline ends. Germline loops: CDR1 SNHLY, CDR2 FYNNEI. There are 13 residues in the CDR3. This clonotype was sampled from a woman aged 25 to 45 in good health. This sequence joins TRBV2 and TRBJ1-1; TRBD1 is a possible D gene (5 bases). The sample taken for sequencing was blood. CDR3 in DNA: TGTGCCAGCAGTGACAGGGAGAACACTGAAGCTTTCTTT. It translates to CASSDRENTEAFF.